A selection of T cell receptor beta chains follows, all from one sample in a study of post-analysis software for immune sequencing data. TCRdb redid the calling of the PCR reads with MiXCR, one entry per CDR3 protein. Here the sample spans around 400,000 distinct CDR3 sequences, about a third being singletons. Sequencing was carried out using blood. These receptors originate from a girl under 18 with multiple sclerosis. Each CDR3 is given with its conserved first and last residue. The order of the fields is V gene, J gene, CDR3 protein.

V: TRBV9
J: TRBJ2-1
CDR3: CASSARTGPNNEQFF

V: TRBV5-1
J: TRBJ1-1
CDR3: CASSLGVGQGMNTEAFF

V: TRBV29-1
J: TRBJ1-1
CDR3: CSPRTGGWTEAFF

V: TRBV6-1
J: TRBJ2-7
CDR3: CASSASLGDGQSYEQYF

V: TRBV6-5
J: TRBJ2-1
CDR3: CASRSGTPVSYNEQFF

V: TRBV7-3
J: TRBJ2-5
CDR3: CASGAGRQETQYF

V: TRBV28
J: TRBJ1-2
CDR3: CASTTERGRRGYTF

V: TRBV10-3
J: NA
CDR3: CAISEAGKEGEQYF

V: TRBV20-1
J: TRBJ1-5
CDR3: CSARDLGEGNQPQHF

V: TRBV3-1
J: TRBJ1-4
CDR3: CASSQRTEGAEKLLF

V: TRBV4-3
J: TRBJ1-2
CDR3: CASSQDLEGRTHTF

V: TRBV5-1
J: TRBJ2-5
CDR3: CASSLGDLQETQYF

V: TRBV4-1
J: TRBJ1-5
CDR3: CASSQRGGQGGQPQHF

V: TRBV7-2
J: TRBJ2-1
CDR3: CASSLGGIGRSNEQFF

V: TRBV5-1
J: TRBJ2-5
CDR3: CASSTGQETQYF

V: TRBV7-8
J: TRBJ2-4
CDR3: CASSLGGGPTKNIQYF

V: TRBV5-1
J: TRBJ1-6
CDR3: CASSLAVSRQGSNSPLHF

V: TRBV7-3
J: TRBJ2-3
CDR3: CASSLNPQPDTQYF

V: TRBV6-1
J: TRBJ1-2
CDR3: CASRLGQGKNYGYTF

V: TRBV6-1
J: TRBJ1-6
CDR3: CASSAPNSPLHF

V: TRBV20-1
J: TRBJ2-1
CDR3: CSARRGPSHNEQFF

V: TRBV20-1
J: TRBJ1-2
CDR3: CSARSGGGYGYTF

V: TRBV20-1
J: TRBJ2-3
CDR3: CSAPGYSSTDTQYF

V: TRBV5-5
J: TRBJ2-3
CDR3: CASSFFRTGLVTDTQYF

V: TRBV20-1
J: TRBJ1-5
CDR3: CSARATGQGSNQPQHF

V: TRBV4-2
J: TRBJ2-1
CDR3: CASSQGDRSSYNEQFF

V: TRBV5-6
J: TRBJ2-7
CDR3: CASSLVQNNYEQYF

V: TRBV9
J: NA
CDR3: CASSATGTLWETQYF

V: TRBV7-9
J: TRBJ2-1
CDR3: CASSPWNSFSNEQFF

V: TRBV20-1
J: TRBJ2-1
CDR3: CSALHGQVNEQFF

V: TRBV5-5
J: TRBJ2-3
CDR3: CASRGVVGDTQYF

V: TRBV5-6
J: TRBJ2-1
CDR3: CASSLGSGGLSYNEQFF

V: TRBV20-1
J: TRBJ1-1
CDR3: CSARVGPSASEAFF

V: TRBV6-2/TRBV6-3
J: TRBJ1-2
CDR3: CASSYSGGQGNYGYTF

V: TRBV6-6
J: TRBJ2-1
CDR3: CASDRRQGQGNEQFF

V: TRBV7-9
J: TRBJ2-7
CDR3: CASSLPGQGAPNEQYF

V: TRBV27
J: TRBJ2-3
CDR3: CASSLSSGGQDTQYF

V: TRBV28
J: TRBJ2-3
CDR3: CASSLAGTGTQYF

V: TRBV6-1
J: TRBJ2-1
CDR3: CAGPGDRGYNEQFF

V: TRBV20-1
J: TRBJ2-5
CDR3: CSTSGEETQYF

V: TRBV27
J: TRBJ2-5
CDR3: CASPSQETQYF

V: TRBV5-1
J: TRBJ2-4
CDR3: CASSAGGGFAKNIQYF

V: TRBV7-9
J: TRBJ1-2
CDR3: CASSLAIRGRGNGYTF

V: TRBV12-3/TRBV12-4
J: TRBJ1-2
CDR3: CAGARSFNYGYTF